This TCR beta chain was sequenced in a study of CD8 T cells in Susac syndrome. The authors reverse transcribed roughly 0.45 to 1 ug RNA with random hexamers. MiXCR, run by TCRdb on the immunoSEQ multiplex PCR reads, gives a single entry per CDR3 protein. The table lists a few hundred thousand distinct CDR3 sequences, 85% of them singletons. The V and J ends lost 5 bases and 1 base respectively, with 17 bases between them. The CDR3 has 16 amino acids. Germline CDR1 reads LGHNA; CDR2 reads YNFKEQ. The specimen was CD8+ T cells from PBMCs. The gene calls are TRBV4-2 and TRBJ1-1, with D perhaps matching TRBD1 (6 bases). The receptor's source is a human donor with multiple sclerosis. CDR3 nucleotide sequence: TGTGCCAGCAGCGGGGAGGACAGCAAGGAGAACACTGAAGCTTTCTTT. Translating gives CASSGEDSKENTEAFF.